The 15 T cell receptor beta chains reported below all come from one sample, sequenced in a study of blood T cell repertoires in COVID-19. Some clones are missing from TCRdb's copy, which holds only in-frame ones; the method was immunoSEQ multiplex PCR. Among 210,000 or so clones, approximately 87% were seen once, and the ten largest hold about 2.2%. The specimen sequenced was peripheral blood. The receptor source for this set is a woman aged 50 to 65 with acute or convalescent COVID-19.

The rearrangement joins TRBV11-3 to TRBJ2-5, with 7 bases that match TRBD1. Trimming at V came to 5 bases and at J to 4 bases, leaving 4 bases not matched to a gene. The germline gives CDR1 SGHNT, CDR2 YENEEA. The length of the CDR3 is 13 residues. CDR3 bases: TGTGCCAGCAGCCCAGACAGGGTAGAGACCCAGTACTTC. It encodes CASSPDRVETQYF. Supplemented by reference TRBV11-3 and TRBJ2-5, the full variable domain reads EAGVVQSPRYKIIEKKQPVAFWCNPISGHNTLYWYLQNLGQGPELLIRYENEEAVDDSQLPKDRFSAERLKGVDSTLKIQPAELGDSAVYLCASSPDRVETQYFGPGTRLLVL.

V is TRBV12-3 or TRBV12-4 and J is TRBJ1-4; 9 nucleotides match TRBD1. This CDR3 is 13 amino acids long. J was trimmed by 7 bases and V by 7 bases; bases with no gene match: 4. This CDR3 is CASTRDRVEKLFF. CDR3 sequence (DNA): TGTGCCAGCACCCGGGACAGGGTTGAAAAACTGTTTTTT.

To note about this clone: Other DNA sequences in this specimen translate into the identical CDR3. The rearrangement uses TRBV27 and TRBJ2-7; the match to TRBD2 covers 7 bases. The CDR3 spans 14 residues. Germline assignment: CDR1 MNHEY and CDR2 SMNVEV (reference sequence). The ends lost 2 bases at V and 3 bases at J; junction bases unmatched: 4. CDR3 sequence: CASSLTGGIYEQYF. CDR3 sequence (DNA): TGTGCCAGCAGTTTAACGGGAGGCATCTACGAGCAGTACTTC.

V usage is TRBV19 and J usage is TRBJ2-7, with TRBD1 identical over 10 bases. The CDR3 extends over 17 amino acids. The trim removed 4 bases at V and 1 base at J, leaving 10 bases unmatched. Germline V gene lookup returns CDR1 LNHDA and CDR2 SQIVND (reference sequence). For the CDR3, the DNA is TGTGCCAGTAGTAGATATCCAGGACAGGGGGGGTCCTACGAGCAGTACTTC. Residues: CASSRYPGQGGSYEQYF.

The V and J genes are TRBV19 and TRBJ2-2, with 14 bases fitting TRBD2. This CDR3 region has 18 residues. Unmatched junction bases numbered 3, after V lost 3 bases and J lost 0 bases. The germline CDR1 and CDR2 sequences are LNHDA and SQIVND (reference sequence). CDR3 in DNA: TGTGCCAGTAGTATTGGACTAGCGGGGGGTACGAACACCGGGGAGCTGTTTTTT. Amino acids: CASSIGLAGGTNTGELFF.

This chain links TRBV18 with TRBJ2-3, with D perhaps TRBD2 (6 bases). CDR1 and CDR2 from the germline V gene are KGHSH and LQKENI. Deletions cut 1 base from V and 5 bases from J, with 13 bases between. The CDR3 length is 15 residues. The CDR3 DNA reads as TGTGCCAGCTCACCACTGTGGGGGGACCAAGATACGCAGTATTTT. Amino acids: CASSPLWGDQDTQYF.

This clone was detected a few times. Distinct nucleotide sequences in the sample also encode this CDR3. In nucleotides, the CDR3 is TGTGCCAGCAGCCCCGGACAGGGGAATGAAAAACTGTTTTTT. It yields the protein CASSPGQGNEKLFF. The rearrangement links TRBV7-9 to TRBJ1-4; 9 nucleotides match TRBD1. The CDR3 totals 14 residues. CDR1 is SEHNR, CDR2 FQNEAQ, per germline (reference sequence). Trimming took 5 bases from V and 5 from J; bases not matched to a gene: 3. The whole variable domain, filled in from reference TRBV7-9 and TRBJ1-4, reads DTGVSQNPRHKITKRGQNVTFRCDPISEHNRLYWYRQTLGQGPEFLTYFQNEAQLEKSRLLSDRFSAERPKGSFSTLEIQRTEQGDSAMYLCASSPGQGNEKLFFGSGTQLSVL.

This rearrangement joins TRBV29-1 to TRBJ2-1; D perhaps matches TRBD1 (5 bases). V was clipped by 7 bases and J by 9 bases, with 22 bases between them. This CDR3 contains 14 residues. Germline V gene lookup returns CDR1 SQVTM and CDR2 ANQGSEA. The CDR3 nucleotides are TGCAGCGCCCTGAGGACCGACAGTAGGGGTGAGCAGTTCTTC. This codes for CSALRTDSRGEQFF.

The rearrangement uses TRBV3-1 (or the pseudogene TRBV3-2) and TRBJ2-3; 11 bases line up with TRBD2. This CDR3 contains 16 residues. CDR1 is LGHDT and CDR2 is YNNKEL in the germline V gene (reference sequence). Losses at the gene ends were 4 bases for V and 0 bases for J; bases not matched to a gene: 3. CDR3 protein: CASSRRLAGSTDTQYF. The CDR3 DNA follows: TGTGCCAGCAGCCGTAGACTAGCGGGGAGCACAGATACGCAGTATTTT.

The chain carries TRBV2 and TRBJ2-3; D not resolved. Per germline, CDR1 SNHLY and CDR2 FYNNEI. There are 11 residues in the CDR3. Trimming removed 6 bases at V and 6 bases at J, with 7 bases between. The CDR3 protein is CASSPVDTQYF. The DNA of the CDR3 is TGTGCCAGCAGCCCGGTGGATACGCAGTATTTT.

To note about this clone: Other DNA sequences in this specimen translate into the identical CDR3. The J gene is TRBJ1-1, the V gene TRBV5-4, with a tentative D call TRBD1 (5 bases). Germline V gene sequence: CDR1 SGHNT, CDR2 YYREEE (reference sequence). This CDR3 comprises 13 residues. Trimming cost V 5 bases and J 1 base, with 9 bases left between them. CDR3 loop: CASSFTGNTEAFF. CDR3 bases: TGTGCCAGCAGTTTTACAGGGAACACTGAAGCTTTCTTT.

The V and J genes are TRBV6-1 and TRBJ2-7, with D uncertain. The V end lost 0 bases, the J end lost 1 base, and 10 bases lay between the germline ends. The CDR3 consists of 15 residues. Per germline, CDR1 MNHNS and CDR2 SASEGT. This CDR3 is CASSEAYGHSYEQYF. The CDR3 DNA sequence: TGTGCCAGCAGTGAAGCTTACGGTCATTCCTACGAGCAGTACTTC.

V usage is TRBV13 and J usage is TRBJ2-5; TRBD1 is a possible D gene (6 bases). CDR1 and CDR2 from the germline V gene are PRHDT and FYEKMQ (reference sequence). The V end was cut by 0 bases, the J end by 0 bases, with 11 bases between. This CDR3 is built from 16 residues. CDR3 bases: TGTGCCAGCAGCTTAGGGACAGGAGAATACCAAGAGACCCAGTACTTC. Amino acid sequence: CASSLGTGEYQETQYF.

The chain recombines TRBV9 with TRBJ1-6; D is uncertain. The CDR3 covers 15 residues. V was cut by 0 bases and J by 3 bases, with 7 bases left in between. From germline, CDR1 is SGDLS and CDR2 YYNGEE. The CDR3 DNA reads TGTGCCAGCAGCGTAGAACCTAACTATAATTCACCCCTCCACTTT. It encodes CASSVEPNYNSPLHF.

The chain is built from TRBV4-1 and TRBJ1-2, with a possible D match to TRBD1 (5 bases). The CDR3 is made up of 15 amino acids. In germline, CDR1 is MGHRA, CDR2 YSYEKL. With 0 bases removed from V and 7 bases from J, the gap between germline ends came to 15 bases. CDR3: CASSQDWRGGIGYTF. The CDR3 nucleotides read TGCGCCAGCAGCCAAGATTGGCGGGGGGGGATTGGCTACACCTTC.